This entry features one T cell receptor (beta chain) sequence. Generated by immunoSEQ multiplex PCR, the TCRdb table keeps only in-frame clones and is missing some. Of tens of thousands of clones in the sample, 90% to 95% were seen once. This entry comes from a study of T cell changes during pregnancy in multiple sclerosis. The sequences come from CD8+ T cells from peripheral blood mononuclear cells, collected before pregnancy. The TCR originated in a female donor with multiple sclerosis, enrolled in a pregnancy study.

The chain's CDR3 is CASSLASGGTNEQFF. For the CDR3, the DNA is TGTGCCAGCAGTTTAGCTAGCGGGGGGACCAATGAGCAGTTCTTC. The chain recombines TRBV27 with TRBJ2-1, with TRBD2 matching 11 bases. CDR1 is MNHEY, CDR2 SMNVEV, per germline (reference sequence). The CDR3 sequence is 15 residues long. V lost 2 bases, J lost 6 bases, and 3 bases stayed unmatched.